This paragraph covers one T cell receptor beta chain sequence. Time point described: cycle 4 day 1 (C4D1), after 5 to 7 weeks of nivolumab. After autologous stem cell transplantation all patients relapsed, and prior brentuximab vedotin exposure differed between cohorts. The germline V gene has CDR1 SGHRS and CDR2 YFSETQ. The CDR3 consists of 18 residues. V lost 0 bases, J lost 0 bases, and 9 bases stayed unmatched. This sample is drawn from a study of PD-1 blockade in classical Hodgkin lymphoma. Repertoires were generated with immunoSEQ multiplex PCR, while TCRdb's copy carries only in-frame clones and drops some. The sample includes about 27,000 clones, about two thirds of them seen just once.

The sequencing used peripheral blood mononuclear cells (PBMCs), collected before the fourth cycle of nivolumab. J is TRBJ2-5 and V is TRBV5-1; TRBD1 aligns across 9 bases. This clonotype was sampled from a human donor with classical Hodgkin lymphoma. The CDR3 loop is CASSLDAGTGSYQETQYF. In nucleotides, the CDR3 is TGCGCCAGCAGCTTGGATGCCGGGACAGGGTCATACCAAGAGACCCAGTACTTC.